This record looks at one T cell receptor (beta chain) sequence and its context. The antigen is not known. PCR amplification relied on 60 Vbeta primers (plus 13 Jbeta primers). Original processing methods: A later analysis tallied about 80 million unique TCR beta chains, some 10 million of them shared. Assay used: immunoSEQ multiplex PCR; TCRdb lists only in-frame clones, some missing. That table furnishes V, J and clone size, whereas the DNA furnished D and trimming. This table has some 150,000 clones, about four fifths appearing once. These data are taken from a study of cytomegalovirus exposure and HLA in healthy donors. The study, taken as a whole, reports: Accurate HLA-A and HLA-B prediction from TCR beta sequences was reported for most subjects.

CDR1 and CDR2 from the germline V gene are SGDLS and YYNGEE. With V trimmed by 4 bases and J by 2 bases, 6 bases remained unmatched. The CDR3 has 15 amino acids. The chain is built from TRBV9 and TRBJ2-1; 7 bases are a match to TRBD2. The specimen was PBMCs. This TCR was recovered from a male donor in good health and CMV-seronegative. CDR3 nucleotide sequence: TGTGCCAGCAGCCCTCAGACTAGCCCCTACAATGAGCAGTTCTTC. Translating gives CASSPQTSPYNEQFF.